This T cell receptor beta chain derives from a study of OX40 agonist ivuxolimab in advanced cancers. Overall study: Clinicians treated patients with ivuxolimab, an agonistic anti-OX40 (CD134) antibody.

This table comes from immunoSEQ multiplex PCR, and its TCRdb copy is limited to in-frame clones, with some not included. The profile covers about 20,000 clones, with approximately 80% appearing a single time and roughly 31% taken by the ten largest. The CDR3 is 15 amino acids. V lost 7 bases, J lost 2 bases, and 11 bases stayed unmatched. CDR1 is MDHEN and CDR2 is SYDVKM in the germline V gene. This chain joins TRBV28 and TRBJ2-7; TRBD2 matches at 7 bases. The input for sequencing was CD4+ or CD8+ T cells sorted from blood, taken in a trial of the OX40 agonist ivuxolimab. The source is an adult with an advanced solid tumor such as melanoma, head and neck, liver or kidney cancer. The CDR3 is CASTRTPGLTYEQYF. CDR3 coding DNA: TGTGCCAGCACCCGAACCCCGGGACTAACCTACGAGCAGTACTTC.